There are a few counts of the clone carrying this TCR beta chain. Antigen: not known. V was cut by 3 bases and J by 1 base, with 9 bases left in between. CDR1 is MRHNA and CDR2 is SNTAGT in the germline V gene. This CDR3 comprises 15 residues. A multiplex PCR was run with 60 Vbeta primers and 13 Jbeta primers. TCRdb's copy holds only in-frame clones and misses some; the assay was immunoSEQ multiplex PCR. The sample includes about 170,000 clones, about 85% seen only once; the top ten take about 4.3%. The data belong to a study of cytomegalovirus exposure and HLA in healthy donors. Study conclusions and caveats: Reports credit the classifier with highly specific, highly sensitive diagnosis of cytomegalovirus status.

V and J are TRBV6-4 and TRBJ2-2; D not resolved. The origin of this receptor is a woman in her forties or fifties in good health and CMV-seropositive. The material sequenced was PBMCs. This chain's CDR3 is CASSEFPGNTGELFF. In nucleotides, the CDR3 is TGTGCCAGCAGTGAGTTTCCGGGGAACACCGGGGAGCTGTTTTTT.